These T cell receptor beta chains were read from a single sample in a study of shared clonotypes between healthy human individuals. Assay: immunoSEQ multiplex PCR; the TCRdb copy retains only in-frame clones and omits some. The profile shows some 490,000 clones, around 80% of them singletons. The sequenced sample consisted of PBMCs. These receptors were taken from a woman aged 40 to 50 in good health. Some clones in this sample may be carry-over from other donors' samples. Both conserved end residues are part of each CDR3. The D gene is left open where the match is weak. Clone size is shown for a subset of rows, as once, few, many or a class of expanded clone.

v_call	d_call	clone_size	j_call	cdr3_nt	cdr3_aa
TRBV30	.	.	TRBJ2-7	TGTGCCTGGGGTAGCTCCTACGAGCAGTACTTC	CAWGSSYEQYF
TRBV7-8	TRBD1	.	TRBJ1-2	TGTGCCAGCAGCACAAGGACAGGGGGGTATGGCTACACCTTC	CASSTRTGGYGYTF
TRBV7-6	TRBD2	.	TRBJ2-7	TGTGCCAGCAGCCGCAGGGAGGGGTCCTACGAGCAGTACTTC	CASSRREGSYEQYF
TRBV7-2	.	.	TRBJ2-3	TGTGCCAGCAGCTTAGAGCGCACAGATACGCAGTATTTT	CASSLERTDTQYF
TRBV9	.	.	TRBJ2-5	TGTGCCAGCAGCGTAGGCGGTAGTCAAGAGACCCAGTACTTC	CASSVGGSQETQYF
TRBV30	.	once	TRBJ2-1	TGTGCCTGGGGCCTCCTGGGGTCCTACAATGAGCAGTTCTTC	CAWGLLGSYNEQFF
TRBV6-1	.	few	TRBJ2-7	TGTGCCAGCAGTGAATCTCCCGCTGTGGCGGGGGCCCGATACGAGCAGTACTTC	CASSESPAVAGARYEQYF
TRBV5-1	TRBD2	.	TRBJ2-5	TGCGCCAGCAGCTTGGAGGTGGCGGGGGGAGAGACCCAGTACTTC	CASSLEVAGGETQYF
TRBV27	.	.	TRBJ2-1	TGTGCCAGCAGTCCCTCCAGCAGGCTCTCCTACAATGAGCAGTTCTTC	CASSPSSRLSYNEQFF
TRBV28	.	.	TRBJ1-1	TGTGCCAGCAGTTCTTACAGGGCCGGCACTGAAGCTTTCTTT	CASSSYRAGTEAFF
TRBV6-4	TRBD2	many	TRBJ2-5	TGTGCCAGCAGCCAGACTAGCGGGAGCCAAGAGACCCAGTACTTC	CASSQTSGSQETQYF
TRBV11-3	TRBD1	.	TRBJ1-1	TGTGCCAGCCCCCGATCCCGGGACAGGGGGCAGGGGCATATGAACACTGAAGCTTTCTTT	CASPRSRDRGQGHMNTEAFF
TRBV30	.	.	TRBJ1-5	TGTGCCTGGAGTTCCAAGGGGTGGAGCAATCAGCCCCAGCATTTT	CAWSSKGWSNQPQHF
TRBV5-1	.	.	TRBJ2-5	TGCGCCAGCAGCCCGAACAGGGTCTCCCAAGAGACCCAGTACTTC	CASSPNRVSQETQYF
TRBV7-8	.	once	TRBJ2-5	TGTGCCAGCAGCTTAGGTATAGAAGAGACCCAGTACTTC	CASSLGIEETQYF
TRBV10-1	.	.	TRBJ2-7	TGCGCCAGAGTACCCCTGGGACTCTCCTACGAGCAGTACTTC	CARVPLGLSYEQYF
TRBV5-1	TRBD1	.	TRBJ2-6	TGCGCCAGCAGCACCTCCGGGACAGGGCTATCTGGGGCCAACGTCCTGACTTTC	CASSTSGTGLSGANVLTF